This T cell receptor beta chain was captured by sequencing in a study of OX40 agonist ivuxolimab in advanced cancers. Study-level results: CD4+ T cells averaged fewer expanded clones than CD8+ T cells.

The CDR3 totals 14 residues. Looked up from germline, CDR1 is LNHDA and CDR2 is SQIVND (reference sequence). V was trimmed by 6 bases and J by 1 base, leaving 11 bases between them. The protocol was immunoSEQ multiplex PCR, while the TCRdb copy is restricted to in-frame clones and leaves out a portion. In the table there are some 81,000 clones, approximately 85% of which are singletons. Exclusion of a patient followed from autoimmune disease history or systemic immunosuppression. A note on this clone: Its antigen is unknown.

The receptor was isolated from an adult with an advanced solid tumor such as melanoma, head and neck, liver or kidney cancer. The chain is built from TRBV19 and TRBJ2-3; no firm D call. The sequencing used CD4+ or CD8+ T cells sorted from blood, collected in a trial of the OX40 agonist ivuxolimab. In DNA, the CDR3 is TGTGCCAGTAGGCCGGGTTTCGGCACAGATACGCAGTATTTT. Amino acid sequence: CASRPGFGTDTQYF.